The 32 T cell receptor beta chains in this list originate from one sample, sequenced in a study of blood T cell repertoires in COVID-19 (dated by TCRdb to 2020 to 2021). The library was produced with the immunoSEQ multiplex PCR assay. What TCRdb holds here is the immuneACCESS table cut down to in-frame rearrangements. Part of the clones is not present; checked against another copy, under half of the missing clones reflect an unresolved V gene, and the others are unexplained. The sample includes hundreds of thousands of clones, with around 90% observed a single time. The top ten constitute around 7.8% of the sample. The sample consisted of peripheral blood. Receptors were obtained from a woman between 50 and 59 years old with COVID-19, enrolled during active disease.

This clone came up a few times. The chain couples TRBV6-5 to TRBJ1-5; D is ambiguous. Germline-derived CDR1 and CDR2 are MNHEY and SVGAGI. The CDR3 has 11 amino acids. CDR3 sequence reads: CAVAYNQPQHF. In nucleotides, the CDR3 is TGTGCGGTCGCGTACAATCAGCCCCAGCATTTT.

The chain links TRBV21-1 to TRBJ2-5; TRBD1 reflects the table's D call only, with no check against the DNA. TRBV21-1 is deemed a pseudogene. The CDR3 runs 15 residues. The CDR3 bases are TGTGCCAGCAGCGCGCCCGGGACAGGGGAAGAGACCCAGTACTTC. Translated, it gives CASSAPGTGEETQYF.

This clone showed up just once. A clone one base away is much larger, so this may be a read error. This specimen includes other DNA sequences encoding the same CDR3. V gene TRBV5-6 combines with J gene TRBJ2-7; unclear D gene. The CDR3 length is 11 residues. From germline, CDR1 is SGHDT and CDR2 YYEEEE. V was cut by 0 bases and J by 6 bases, with 4 bases left in between. The CDR3 reads CASSLASEQYF. In nucleotides, the CDR3 is TGTGCCAGCAGCTTGGCCAGCGAGCAGTACTTC.

J is TRBJ2-7 and V is TRBV30; D unclear. V lost 1 base to trimming and J lost 4 bases, with 11 bases between them. Germline V gene lookup returns CDR1 GTSNPN and CDR2 SVGIG (reference sequence). The CDR3 has 13 amino acids. The CDR3 nucleotides read TGTGCCTGGAGTGCCCAGCGACTTTACGAGCAGTACTTC. Translating gives CAWSAQRLYEQYF.

The genes are TRBV30 and TRBJ2-3; TRBD2 might be the D (5 bases). V dropped 1 base and J dropped 4 bases, with 12 bases sitting between them. The CDR3 runs to 14 residues. The germline CDR1 and CDR2 sequences are GTSNPN and SVGIG (reference sequence). CDR3 in amino acids: CAWSGGVIPDTQYF. The CDR3 bases are TGTGCCTGGAGTGGGGGAGTTATTCCAGATACGCAGTATTTT.

The chain recombines TRBV5-6 with TRBJ1-4; D not resolved. This CDR3 is built from 15 residues. V lost 4 bases, J lost 11 bases, and 21 bases lay in between. Germline lookup yields CDR1 SGHDT and CDR2 YYEEEE. CDR3 DNA sequence: TGTGCCAGCAGCGCTCCGGGAACCCTCAGGCAGAAACTGTTTTTT. Residues: CASSAPGTLRQKLFF.

The gene calls are TRBV6-5 and TRBJ2-2; 8 bases map to TRBD2. The germline V gene has CDR1 MNHEY and CDR2 SVGAGI. The ends lost 6 bases at V and 7 bases at J; junction bases unmatched: 7. The CDR3 covers 14 residues. The CDR3 DNA reads as TGTGCCAGCAGCGAGGGACTAGTAGTCGGGGAGCTGTTTTTT. It is translated as CASSEGLVVGELFF.

The chain recombines TRBV12-3 or TRBV12-4 with TRBJ2-1; the D gene is possibly TRBD1 (6 bases). CDR3 length: 11 residues. The V end lost 6 bases, the J end lost 10 bases, and 10 bases lay between the germline ends. The DNA for the CDR3 is TGTGCCAGCAGCAGGGGCGGGGAGCAGTTCTTC. This codes for CASSRGGEQFF.

The chain uses TRBV6-6 and TRBJ1-4; 9 bases line up with TRBD1. The CDR3 spans 13 residues. The germline V gene has CDR1 MNHNY and CDR2 SVGAGI (reference sequence). V trimming: 8 bases; J trimming: 3 bases; junction bases outside the gene matches: 1. The CDR3 DNA reads as TGTGCCAGCGGACAGGGGTCTAATGAAAAACTGTTTTTT. This gives the protein CASGQGSNEKLFF.

The chain is built from TRBV19 and TRBJ2-1, with a tentative D call TRBD2 (7 bases). V was cut by 0 bases and J by 7 bases, with 16 bases left in between. The CDR3 sequence is 16 residues long. The germline CDR1 and CDR2 sequences are LNHDA and SQIVND (reference sequence). Here the CDR3 DNA reads TGTGCCAGTAGTATAGATGGCGGGGGCCCTAGAAATGAGCAGTTCTTC. It yields the protein CASSIDGGGPRNEQFF.

The rearrangement uses TRBV12-5 and TRBJ1-3; 9 bases fit TRBD1. CDR1 is LGHNT, CDR2 FRNRAP, per germline. The length of the CDR3 is 19 residues. Trimming took 3 bases from V and 0 from J; bases not matched to a gene: 12. CDR3 sequence (DNA): TGTGCTAGTGGTTTCGAAACCGGGACAGGGCCTTACTCTGGAAACACCATATATTTT. This codes for CASGFETGTGPYSGNTIYF.

Concerning this clone itself: Other nucleotide sequences in the sample specify the same CDR3. The chain combines TRBV6-1 with TRBJ2-2; D gene uncertain. V lost 0 bases, J lost 5 bases, and 4 bases lay in between. Looked up from germline, CDR1 is MNHNS and CDR2 is SASEGT. This CDR3 region has 13 residues. CDR3 sequence: CASSEARTGELFF. The CDR3 coding sequence is TGTGCCAGCAGTGAAGCGCGGACCGGGGAGCTGTTTTTT.

J is TRBJ1-4 and V is TRBV24-1; D remains ambiguous. V lost 7 bases to trimming and J lost 0 bases, with 5 bases between them. Germline loops: CDR1 KGHDR, CDR2 SFDVKD. The CDR3 length is 13 residues. The CDR3 sequence is CATRSATNEKLFF. In DNA, the CDR3 is TGTGCCACCAGGAGTGCAACTAATGAAAAACTGTTTTTT.

V and J are TRBV28 and TRBJ2-6, with D possibly TRBD1 on 5 matching bases. CDR1 and CDR2 from the germline V gene are MDHEN and SYDVKM. The CDR3 runs 15 residues. Trimming removed 5 bases from V and 3 bases from J, with 11 bases in between. CDR3 sequence reads: CASSMAGNGANVLTF. Written as DNA, the CDR3 is TGTGCCAGCAGTATGGCAGGGAATGGGGCCAACGTCCTGACTTTC.

This clone was seen a handful of times. The chain recombines TRBV5-1 with TRBJ2-2; D is undetermined. The germline gives CDR1 SGHRS, CDR2 YFSETQ. The CDR3 is made up of 16 amino acids. The V and J ends lost 7 bases and 1 base respectively, with 17 bases between them. The CDR3 nucleotides are TGCGCCAGCGTTCCACTCGGCGGAATGAACACCGGGGAGCTGTTTTTT. It is translated as CASVPLGGMNTGELFF.

The rearrangement uses TRBV21-1 and TRBJ2-4; the table's D call of TRBD1 was not tested on the DNA. TRBV21-1 is flagged as a pseudogene. The CDR3 extends over 16 amino acids. CDR3 sequence (DNA): TGTGCCAGCAGCATGCGGGACAGAGGGGCCAAAAACATTCAGTACTTC. Translated: CASSMRDRGAKNIQYF.

This chain connects TRBV30 to TRBJ1-2, with 11 bases that match TRBD1. With V trimmed by 4 bases and J by 8 bases, 6 bases remained unmatched. Germline lookup yields CDR1 GTSNPN and CDR2 SVGIG (reference sequence). The CDR3 has 13 amino acids. The CDR3 DNA reads as TGTGCCTGGAAAGGACAGGGGGCTCGAGGCTACACCTTC. Protein sequence: CAWKGQGARGYTF.

This chain joins TRBV18 and TRBJ2-7; a possible D gene is TRBD1 (6 bases). Trimming left V 3 bases short and J 0 bases short, with 12 bases between. The CDR3 extends over 15 amino acids. Per the germline V gene, CDR1 is KGHSH and CDR2 is LQKENI. CDR3 nucleotides: TGTGCCAGCTCACCCCAATGGGACACCTCCTACGAGCAGTACTTC. Its translation: CASSPQWDTSYEQYF.

This chain links TRBV13 with TRBJ1-2, with 9 bases lining up with TRBD1. The CDR3 has 18 residues. V dropped 3 bases and J dropped 4; count of bases not matched to a gene: 15. Germline assignment: CDR1 PRHDT and CDR2 FYEKMQ (reference sequence). The CDR3 spells CASSFDGDRAPFGYGYTF. Here the CDR3 DNA reads TGTGCCAGCAGCTTTGATGGGGACAGGGCCCCATTCGGCTATGGCTACACCTTC.

The chain is built from TRBV2 and TRBJ1-1; a weak D match, TRBD1 (6 bases). V dropped 5 bases and J dropped 5 bases, with 15 bases sitting between them. This CDR3 has 14 residues. Germline values: CDR1 SNHLY, CDR2 FYNNEI. The chain's CDR3 is CASSTLTRGTEAFF. As DNA, the CDR3 is TGTGCCAGCAGTACTCTAACGAGGGGGACTGAAGCTTTCTTT.

This chain joins TRBV5-4 and TRBJ1-2; TRBD1 is a possible D gene (6 bases). V lost 0 bases, J lost 4 bases, and 10 bases lay in between. This CDR3 region has 14 residues. In germline, CDR1 is SGHNT, CDR2 YYREEE (reference sequence). CDR3 loop: CASSLDQTGYGYTF. The CDR3 DNA reads TGTGCCAGCAGCTTGGACCAGACAGGCTATGGCTACACCTTC.

The J gene is TRBJ1-2, the V gene TRBV7-9; D unresolved. The CDR3 loop spans 12 amino acids. Germline V gene lookup returns CDR1 SEHNR and CDR2 FQNEAQ (reference sequence). Trimming shortened V by 3 bases and J by 7 bases, and 9 bases separated the two germline ends. The CDR3 DNA is TGTGCCAGCAGCTTTGGCGGAGGTGGCTACACCTTC. Translating it yields CASSFGGGGYTF.

The gene calls are TRBV5-1 and TRBJ1-4, with D hard to call. V dropped 3 bases and J dropped 2 bases, with 14 bases sitting between them. This CDR3 has 16 amino acids. Germline CDR1 is SGHRS and CDR2 is YFSETQ. The CDR3 DNA reads as TGCGCCAGCAGCTACAGTACGGGGTTCACTAATGAAAAACTGTTTTTT. It is translated as CASSYSTGFTNEKLFF.

V and J are TRBV19 and TRBJ1-5; possible D gene TRBD1, 6 bases. The V and J ends lost 0 bases and 3 bases respectively, with 9 bases between them. This CDR3 has 15 residues. Germline CDR1 is LNHDA and CDR2 is SQIVND (reference sequence). CDR3 nucleotides: TGTGCCAGTAGTATAGATCGGACAGTCAATCAGCCCCAGCATTTT. It is translated as CASSIDRTVNQPQHF.

The V call is TRBV6-5, the J call TRBJ2-7; possibly TRBD1 for D (6 bases). The CDR3 totals 15 residues. V was cut by 6 bases and J by 7 bases, with 22 bases left in between. In germline, CDR1 is MNHEY, CDR2 SVGAGI. CDR3 sequence (DNA): TGTGCCAGCAGGCCGACAGGTCATCCTTCGGGAGAGCAGTACTTC. This codes for CASRPTGHPSGEQYF.

The rearrangement uses TRBV10-3 and TRBJ1-2, with 8 bases matching TRBD1. This CDR3 spans 20 amino acids. CDR1 is ENHRY and CDR2 is SYGVKD in the germline V gene. Trimming at V came to 2 bases and at J to 6 bases, leaving 23 bases not matched to a gene. Written as DNA, the CDR3 is TGTGCCATCAGTGAGGACAGGGGCTTTGGTACCCTGGATCCAAGTGATGGCTACACCTTC. Translating gives CAISEDRGFGTLDPSDGYTF.

The chain combines TRBV4-2 with TRBJ1-1; D not certain. CDR1 is LGHNA and CDR2 is YNFKEQ in the germline V gene. V was trimmed by 6 bases and J by 0 bases, leaving 8 bases between them. The CDR3 is 13 amino acids. CDR3 sequence: CASRFTLNTEAFF. In nucleotides, the CDR3 is TGTGCCAGCAGATTTACTTTGAACACTGAAGCTTTCTTT.

The chain carries TRBV19 and TRBJ2-7, with D possibly matching TRBD2 (6 bases). The CDR3 has 15 residues. Germline CDR1 is LNHDA and CDR2 is SQIVND (reference sequence). V dropped 3 bases and J dropped 5 bases, with 17 bases sitting between them. The CDR3 coding sequence is TGTGCCAGTAGTATCTCAAGGCAGGGAGGTCACGAGCAGTACTTC. Encoded protein: CASSISRQGGHEQYF.

This sequence joins TRBV12-3 or TRBV12-4 and TRBJ1-2; 8 nucleotides line up with TRBD1. The V segment lost 6 bases and the J segment 7 bases; nucleotides outside the gene matches: 4. The CDR3 totals 12 residues. CDR3 nucleotide sequence: TGTGCCAGCAGCCGCGACAGGGGTGGCTACACCTTC. As protein: CASSRDRGGYTF.

The chain carries TRBV19 and TRBJ2-3, with 8 bases that match TRBD1. The germline gives CDR1 LNHDA, CDR2 SQIVND (reference sequence). CDR3 size: 13 residues. With 10 bases clipped from V and 11 bases from J, the junction kept 14 bases outside the gene matches. Written as DNA, the CDR3 is TGTGCCACAGGGGGCTCCTCCATTGAGAGGCAGTATTTT. The encoded protein is CATGGSSIERQYF.

The gene calls are TRBV20-1 and TRBJ1-1; a possible D gene is TRBD1 (5 bases). This CDR3 has 16 residues. Germline-derived CDR1 and CDR2 are DFQATT and SNEGSKA (reference sequence). Trimming took off 3 bases at V and 0 bases at J, with 17 bases between the two ends. CDR3 DNA: TGCAGTGCTAGTAGGGGAGGGGTAGGTGTGAACACTGAAGCTTTCTTT. As protein: CSASRGGVGVNTEAFF.

The chain has TRBV19 and TRBJ1-2; TRBD1 matches 8 bases. In germline, CDR1 is LNHDA, CDR2 SQIVND (reference sequence). The trim removed 6 bases at V and 2 bases at J, leaving 5 bases unmatched. There are 14 residues in the CDR3. The CDR3 reads CASSWTGTNYGYTF. CDR3 coding DNA: TGTGCCAGTAGCTGGACAGGGACAAACTATGGCTACACCTTC.